One T cell receptor (beta chain) is described in this entry. This sample was taken from a study of OX40 agonist ivuxolimab in advanced cancers. The CDR3 is 15 amino acids. The germline gives CDR1 LNHDA, CDR2 SQIVND (reference sequence). With V trimmed by 5 bases and J by 6 bases, 11 bases remained unmatched. Using immunoSEQ multiplex PCR, the repertoire was profiled, and TCRdb retains in-frame clones only, with some absent. The sample lists 90,000 or so clones, around 90% occurring once. This sample comprised CD4+ or CD8+ T cells sorted from blood, obtained in a trial of the OX40 agonist ivuxolimab. The source is an adult with an advanced solid tumor such as melanoma, head and neck, liver or kidney cancer. V gene TRBV19 combines with J gene TRBJ2-7, with 9 nucleotides matching TRBD1. The DNA for the CDR3 is TGTGCCAGTAGTGTCAACCGGGACAGGGAGGTCGAGCAGTACTTC. It translates to CASSVNRDREVEQYF. Drawing the rest from reference TRBV19 and TRBJ2-7, the complete variable domain is DGGITQSPKYLFRKEGQNVTLSCEQNLNHDAMYWYRQDPGQGLRLIYYSQIVNDFQKGDIAEGYSVSREKKESFPLTVTSAQKNPTAFYLCASSVNRDREVEQYFGPGTRLTVT.